The 22 T cell receptor beta chains listed next were all sequenced from one sample in a study of cytomegalovirus exposure and HLA in healthy donors. The protocol was immunoSEQ multiplex PCR, while the TCRdb copy is restricted to in-frame clones and leaves out a portion. The sample has tens of thousands of clones, more than 70% seen once. The material sequenced was PBMCs. The source is a woman under 30 in good health and CMV-seropositive.

The V and J genes are TRBV5-1 and TRBJ2-7, with 8 bases aligning to TRBD1. The germline CDR1 and CDR2 sequences are SGHRS and YFSETQ. The CDR3 has 15 amino acids. V shed 0 bases and J 5 bases; nucleotides not matched to a gene: 7. CDR3 sequence: CASSLGTGMVDEQYF. In nucleotides, the CDR3 is TGCGCCAGCAGCTTGGGGACAGGGATGGTCGACGAGCAGTACTTC.

J is TRBJ1-4 and V is TRBV28; perhaps TRBD1 as D (5 bases). Trimming took off 5 bases at V and 2 bases at J, with 12 bases between the two ends. Germline V CDR1 and CDR2: MDHEN, SYDVKM. The CDR3 loop spans 15 amino acids. CDR3 nucleotide sequence: TGTGCCAGCAGTACCACTGGGGCGACTAATGAAAAACTGTTTTTT. Its translation: CASSTTGATNEKLFF.

The genes are TRBV2 and TRBJ2-7; perhaps TRBD1 as D (6 bases). Trimming cost V 7 bases and J 1 base, with 11 bases left between them. The germline V gene has CDR1 SNHLY and CDR2 FYNNEI. The CDR3 runs to 13 residues. The CDR3 region is CASNPDSSYEQYF. The DNA for the CDR3 is TGTGCCAGCAACCCGGACAGTTCCTACGAGCAGTACTTC.

The V gene is TRBV9, the J gene TRBJ1-1; no firm D call. Germline V gene sequence: CDR1 SGDLS, CDR2 YYNGEE. The CDR3 consists of 14 residues. The V gene lost 4 bases and the J gene lost 5 bases, with 15 bases spanning the gap. The CDR3 region has the DNA TGTGCCAGCAGCCAGACGGGGAGCGTGACTGAAGCTTTCTTT. Amino acid sequence: CASSQTGSVTEAFF.

CDR3: CASRRDRENEKLFF. In DNA form, the CDR3 reads TGTGCCAGCAGGAGGGACAGGGAAAATGAAAAACTGTTTTTT. This chain joins TRBV11-3 and TRBJ1-4; 9 nucleotides agree with TRBD1. With 6 bases clipped from V and 5 bases from J, the junction kept 4 bases outside the gene matches. Per germline, CDR1 SGHNT and CDR2 YENEEA. The CDR3 runs to 14 residues.

This sequence joins TRBV27 and TRBJ2-1, with a tentative D call TRBD1 (5 bases). V lost 3 bases and J 6 bases, leaving 9 bases between the germline ends. The germline CDR1 and CDR2 sequences are MNHEY and SMNVEV (reference sequence). The CDR3 is 13 residues long. The chain's CDR3 is CASSLGRVNEQFF. The CDR3 DNA follows: TGTGCCAGCAGTTTGGGCAGGGTCAATGAGCAGTTCTTC.

The chain uses TRBV28 and TRBJ2-7, with 7 positions matching TRBD1. Germline assignment: CDR1 MDHEN and CDR2 SYDVKM. This CDR3 spans 13 amino acids. V shed 8 bases and J 0 bases; nucleotides not matched to a gene: 4. The CDR3 spells CASVTGISYEQYF. The DNA of the CDR3 is TGTGCCAGCGTGACAGGGATCTCCTACGAGCAGTACTTC.

Remarks on this clone: Other DNA sequences within the sample encode an identical CDR3. This rearrangement joins TRBV7-2 to TRBJ2-7; a possible D gene is TRBD2 (6 bases). Germline V gene lookup returns CDR1 SGHTA and CDR2 FQGNSA. The CDR3 runs to 14 residues. Trimming took 8 bases from V and 2 from J, leaving 16 bases between them. The CDR3 bases are TGTGCCAGCTCAAGGCAGGGAGGAGCCTACGAGCAGTACTTC. Its translation: CASSRQGGAYEQYF.

This sequence joins TRBV7-9 and TRBJ2-1; 9 bases are shared with TRBD2. The V gene end was trimmed by 0 bases and the J gene end by 0 bases; junction bases not matched to a gene: 3. This CDR3 region has 17 residues. Germline CDR1 SEHNR, CDR2 FQNEAQ (reference sequence). The CDR3, as DNA: TGTGCCAGCAGCTTAGCGTGGCGGGGGGGCTCCTACAATGAGCAGTTCTTC. This encodes CASSLAWRGGSYNEQFF.

The chain employs TRBV2 and TRBJ1-1, with D hard to call. CDR3 length: 13 amino acids. Germline CDR1 is SNHLY and CDR2 is FYNNEI. V dropped 4 bases and J dropped 5 bases, with 11 bases sitting between them. The DNA of the CDR3 is TGTGCCAGCAGTGCGGGAGGCAGGACTGAAGCTTTCTTT. Translation gives CASSAGGRTEAFF.

J is TRBJ2-2 and V is TRBV28; no clear D gene. In germline, CDR1 is MDHEN, CDR2 SYDVKM. V dropped 2 bases and J dropped 2 bases, with 6 bases sitting between them. CDR3 length: 14 residues. The CDR3 DNA sequence: TGTGCCAGCAGTTTAAACGGTAACACCGGGGAGCTGTTTTTT. Translating gives CASSLNGNTGELFF.

The sample holds a few counts of this clone. The chain recombines TRBV4-3 with TRBJ2-5; 9 bases agree with TRBD2. V was pared by 1 base and J by 4 bases, with 7 bases of the junction left unmatched. Germline V gives CDR1 LGHNA, CDR2 YSLEER. The CDR3 has 16 amino acids. CDR3 residues: CASSQGAAGGGETQYF. DNA of the CDR3: TGCGCCAGCAGCCAAGGGGCTGCGGGGGGGGGAGAGACCCAGTACTTC.

The genes are TRBV28 and TRBJ2-7; 11 bases map to TRBD1. CDR3 length equals 15 residues. Germline V CDR1 and CDR2: MDHEN, SYDVKM. Trimming took 4 bases from V and 3 from J; bases not matched to a gene: 5. CDR3 region: CASSSSGTGGYEQYF. DNA of the CDR3: TGTGCCAGCAGTTCCTCCGGGACAGGGGGCTACGAGCAGTACTTC.

The V call is TRBV4-1, the J call TRBJ1-4; D remains ambiguous. Trimming removed 0 bases at V and 7 bases at J, with 12 bases between. This CDR3 has 15 amino acids. Per germline, CDR1 MGHRA and CDR2 YSYEKL. CDR3 residues: CASSQEGGRGEKLFF. In DNA, the CDR3 is TGCGCCAGCAGCCAAGAAGGTGGAAGAGGTGAAAAACTGTTTTTT.

This clone was seen more than once but under ten times. V gene TRBV2 combines with J gene TRBJ2-7; perhaps TRBD2 as D (5 bases). The CDR3 consists of 12 residues. The germline CDR1 and CDR2 sequences are SNHLY and FYNNEI. V dropped 8 bases and J dropped 7 bases, with 15 bases sitting between them. The chain's CDR3 is CASLPPRREQYF. The CDR3 DNA follows: TGTGCCAGCCTTCCCCCCCGGAGGGAGCAGTACTTC.

The chain has TRBV13 and TRBJ2-7, with D perhaps matching TRBD2 (5 bases). V lost 3 bases, J lost 0 bases, and 12 bases lay in between. CDR3 length: 15 residues. The germline gives CDR1 PRHDT, CDR2 FYEKMQ (reference sequence). CDR3 nucleotides: TGTGCCAGCAGCTTGGTTCGGGGTAGCTCCTACGAGCAGTACTTC. It is translated as CASSLVRGSSYEQYF.

The V gene is TRBV10-3, the J gene TRBJ2-3, with D perhaps TRBD1 (5 bases). CDR3 length equals 15 residues. Trimming stripped 6 bases from V and 4 bases from J, with 17 bases between. Germline V gives CDR1 ENHRY, CDR2 SYGVKD. The CDR3 sequence is CAISPPGQGSDTQYF. CDR3 DNA: TGTGCCATCAGCCCGCCTGGGCAGGGATCAGATACGCAGTATTTT.

The rearrangement joins TRBV6-6 to TRBJ1-5, with unresolved D. There are 11 residues in the CDR3. Between the trimmed V and J ends, which lost 5 bases and 6 bases, there was a span of 5 bases. Germline V lookup: CDR1 MNHNY, CDR2 SVGAGI (reference sequence). In nucleotides, the CDR3 is TGTGCCAGCAGTGGGCCTCAGCCCCAGCATTTT. This translates into CASSGPQPQHF.

V gene TRBV10-3 combines with J gene TRBJ2-5; TRBD1 aligns across 11 bases. Germline lookup yields CDR1 ENHRY and CDR2 SYGVKD. Trimming cost V 0 bases and J 6 bases; bases outside gene matches: 6. The CDR3 consists of 16 residues. The CDR3 reads CAISESSGTGGKTQYF. CDR3 nucleotide sequence: TGTGCCATCAGTGAGTCGTCCGGGACAGGGGGAAAGACCCAGTACTTC.

The chain couples TRBV19 to TRBJ2-1; D is perhaps TRBD2 (6 bases). This CDR3 is built from 16 residues. Germline V gene sequence: CDR1 LNHDA, CDR2 SQIVND (reference sequence). Trimming pared 5 bases from V and 4 bases from J, leaving 18 bases between. CDR3 sequence (DNA): TGTGCCAGTAGTTTATGGGGGACTTCGCGTTACAATGAGCAGTTCTTC. Translated: CASSLWGTSRYNEQFF.

The rearrangement joins TRBV4-1 to TRBJ1-6; 8 nucleotides align to TRBD1. Germline CDR1 and CDR2: MGHRA and YSYEKL. J was trimmed by 10 bases and V by 4 bases; bases with no gene match: 3. CDR3 length: 13 amino acids. The CDR3 sequence is CASSPDRASPLHF. The CDR3 nucleotides are TGCGCCAGCAGCCCGGACAGGGCCTCACCCCTCCACTTT.

CDR3 residues: CASSEGAGGVNEQFF. DNA for the CDR3: TGTGCCAGCAGTGAAGGGGCGGGGGGGGTCAATGAGCAGTTCTTC. The J gene is TRBJ2-1, the V gene TRBV6-1; 9 nucleotides match TRBD2. V shed 1 base, J shed 6 bases, and the junction held 4 bases outside the gene matches. Germline lookup yields CDR1 MNHNS and CDR2 SASEGT. CDR3 length: 15 amino acids.